Listed below are T cell receptor beta chains from one sample, sequenced in a study of T-cell reconstitution after alpha-beta-depleted transplantation in children. MiXCR was run by TCRdb on the PCR reads, yielding one entry per CDR3 protein. The top ten clones hold 13% to 15% of a sample with about 580,000 distinct CDR3 sequences, about 23% of them seen once. This material consisted of PBMCs, mostly from graft donor cells, taken 360 days after TCRalphabeta/CD19-depleted stem cell transplant. All receptors come from a boy younger than two who had a stem cell transplant for acute myeloid leukemia, so the T cells may come from the graft donor. The CDR3 runs from the conserved cysteine through the conserved F or W. Each record gives: D gene, clone size, V gene, J gene, CDR3 protein, CDR3 DNA. A D gene is named only where the DNA matches it firmly. Clone sizes are given selectively: once, few, many, or a class where the clone is expanded.

d_call: NA
clone_size: NA
v_call: TRBV12-3/TRBV12-4
j_call: TRBJ2-3
cdr3_aa: CASSLRGAVDTQYF
cdr3_nt: TGTGCCAGCAGTTTGAGGGGGGCGGTCGATACGCAGTATTTT

d_call: NA
clone_size: NA
v_call: TRBV6-5
j_call: TRBJ2-3
cdr3_aa: CASSYSVAGDTQYF
cdr3_nt: TGTGCCAGCAGTTACTCCGTGGCCGGGGATACGCAGTATTTT

d_call: NA
clone_size: few
v_call: TRBV15
j_call: TRBJ2-7
cdr3_aa: CATSVFRSSYEQYF
cdr3_nt: TGTGCCACCAGTGTCTTCAGGAGCTCCTACGAGCAGTACTTC

d_call: NA
clone_size: many
v_call: TRBV5-1
j_call: TRBJ2-3
cdr3_aa: CASSLDLSPDTQYF
cdr3_nt: TGCGCCAGCAGCTTGGATTTGTCCCCAGATACGCAGTATTTT

d_call: NA
clone_size: NA
v_call: TRBV4-1
j_call: TRBJ1-4
cdr3_aa: CASSQELFPTNEKLFF
cdr3_nt: TGCGCCAGCAGCCAAGAGCTCTTCCCAACTAATGAAAAACTGTTTTTT

d_call: NA
clone_size: NA
v_call: TRBV20-1
j_call: TRBJ1-3
cdr3_aa: CSAPQGRTIYF
cdr3_nt: TGCAGTGCACCTCAGGGGCGCACCATATATTTT

d_call: NA
clone_size: NA
v_call: TRBV9
j_call: TRBJ1-1
cdr3_aa: CASSVGQSTEAFF
cdr3_nt: TGTGCCAGCAGCGTAGGTCAGAGCACTGAAGCTTTCTTT

d_call: NA
clone_size: NA
v_call: TRBV18
j_call: TRBJ2-7
cdr3_aa: CASSPSLEQYF
cdr3_nt: TGTGCCAGCTCACCAAGCCTCGAGCAGTACTTC

d_call: NA
clone_size: NA
v_call: TRBV5-4
j_call: TRBJ1-2
cdr3_aa: CASSLDRENYGYTF
cdr3_nt: TGTGCCAGCAGCTTGGACAGGGAGAACTATGGCTACACCTTC

d_call: NA
clone_size: NA
v_call: TRBV6-5
j_call: TRBJ1-1
cdr3_aa: CASSYRRDWRGGTEAFF
cdr3_nt: TGTGCCAGCAGTTACCGTCGGGACTGGAGGGGGGGCACTGAAGCTTTCTTT

d_call: TRBD1
clone_size: NA
v_call: TRBV30
j_call: TRBJ1-1
cdr3_aa: CAWSVRPYRGAEAFF
cdr3_nt: TGTGCCTGGAGTGTACGCCCTTACAGGGGCGCTGAAGCTTTCTTT

d_call: NA
clone_size: few
v_call: TRBV5-1
j_call: TRBJ2-5
cdr3_aa: CASRLDIEETQYF
cdr3_nt: TGCGCCAGCAGATTGGACATCGAAGAGACCCAGTACTTC

d_call: NA
clone_size: many
v_call: TRBV12-3/TRBV12-4
j_call: TRBJ2-7
cdr3_aa: CASSTSGSSYEQYF
cdr3_nt: TGTGCCAGCAGTACTTCAGGGTCCTCCTACGAGCAGTACTTC

d_call: NA
clone_size: many
v_call: TRBV25-1
j_call: TRBJ2-7
cdr3_aa: CASTTGQGGSYEQYF
cdr3_nt: TGTGCCAGCACCACCGGACAGGGAGGGTCCTACGAGCAGTACTTC

d_call: TRBD1
clone_size: NA
v_call: TRBV4-3
j_call: TRBJ1-2
cdr3_aa: CASSQDQGQVARLFGYTF
cdr3_nt: TGCGCCAGCAGCCAAGATCAAGGACAGGTGGCGCGACTTTTTGGCTACACCTTC

d_call: NA
clone_size: few
v_call: TRBV6-5
j_call: TRBJ2-5
cdr3_aa: CASSYYGEGLETQYF
cdr3_nt: TGTGCCAGCAGTTACTATGGTGAAGGGTTGGAGACCCAGTACTTC

d_call: NA
clone_size: NA
v_call: TRBV10-2
j_call: TRBJ2-1
cdr3_aa: CASSDTRYNEQFF
cdr3_nt: TGCGCCAGCAGTGATACCCGGTACAATGAGCAGTTCTTC

d_call: NA
clone_size: many
v_call: TRBV28
j_call: TRBJ2-1
cdr3_aa: CASSPVGVTGSNEQFF
cdr3_nt: TGTGCCAGCAGTCCTGTTGGGGTGACAGGCAGCAATGAGCAGTTCTTC

d_call: NA
clone_size: NA
v_call: TRBV12-3/TRBV12-4
j_call: TRBJ2-1
cdr3_aa: CASSLRGGVHEQFF
cdr3_nt: TGTGCCAGCAGTTTAAGGGGGGGGGTCCATGAGCAGTTCTTC

d_call: TRBD2
clone_size: few
v_call: TRBV7-2
j_call: TRBJ2-1
cdr3_aa: CASSLAWAGVYNEQFF
cdr3_nt: TGTGCCAGCAGCCTAGCATGGGCGGGAGTATACAATGAGCAGTTCTTC

d_call: NA
clone_size: NA
v_call: TRBV7-2
j_call: TRBJ1-2
cdr3_aa: CASSPGGGSGYGYTF
cdr3_nt: TGTGCCAGCAGCCCCGGGGGAGGGTCCGGCTATGGCTACACCTTC

d_call: NA
clone_size: NA
v_call: TRBV12-3/TRBV12-4
j_call: TRBJ1-5
cdr3_aa: CASRGIHVSNQPQHF
cdr3_nt: TGTGCCAGCAGGGGGATTCACGTGAGCAATCAGCCCCAGCATTTT

d_call: TRBD2
clone_size: once
v_call: TRBV6-5
j_call: TRBJ2-3
cdr3_aa: CASSYSRIAGGRLTDTQYF
cdr3_nt: TGTGCCAGCAGTTACTCGAGAATAGCGGGGGGGCGGTTGACAGATACGCAGTATTTT

d_call: TRBD2
clone_size: few
v_call: TRBV6-6
j_call: TRBJ2-3
cdr3_aa: CASMRLATDTQYF
cdr3_nt: TGTGCCAGCATGAGACTAGCTACAGATACGCAGTATTTT

d_call: TRBD2
clone_size: many
v_call: TRBV12-3/TRBV12-4
j_call: TRBJ2-5
cdr3_aa: CASRFGGAKETQYF
cdr3_nt: TGTGCCAGCAGATTCGGGGGGGCTAAAGAGACCCAGTACTTC

d_call: TRBD1
clone_size: NA
v_call: TRBV7-6
j_call: TRBJ2-7
cdr3_aa: CASSPEPGQGTYEQYF
cdr3_nt: TGTGCCAGCAGCCCTGAACCGGGACAGGGGACCTACGAGCAGTACTTC

d_call: NA
clone_size: NA
v_call: TRBV7-9
j_call: TRBJ2-5
cdr3_aa: CASSLGDRGQYF
cdr3_nt: TGTGCCAGCAGCTTAGGTGATAGGGGCCAGTACTTC

d_call: NA
clone_size: few
v_call: TRBV7-6
j_call: TRBJ2-1
cdr3_aa: CASSSRTRASYNEQFF
cdr3_nt: TGTGCCAGCAGCTCCCGTACGAGAGCGTCCTACAATGAGCAGTTCTTC

d_call: NA
clone_size: many
v_call: TRBV15
j_call: TRBJ2-5
cdr3_aa: CATSRGQFWETQYF
cdr3_nt: TGTGCCACCAGCAGGGGCCAGTTTTGGGAGACCCAGTACTTC

d_call: NA
clone_size: NA
v_call: TRBV20-1
j_call: TRBJ1-5
cdr3_aa: CSVQGTNQPQHF
cdr3_nt: TGCAGTGTCCAGGGGACCAATCAGCCCCAGCATTTT

d_call: NA
clone_size: many
v_call: TRBV29-1
j_call: TRBJ2-5
cdr3_aa: CSHPSRDPGAQCF
cdr3_nt: TGCAGCCATCCGTCGAGGGATCCGGGGGCCCAGTGCTTC

d_call: TRBD2
clone_size: many
v_call: TRBV6-2/TRBV6-3
j_call: TRBJ2-5
cdr3_aa: CASSRGLGETQYF
cdr3_nt: TGTGCCAGCAGCCGGGGACTAGGGGAGACCCAGTACTTC

d_call: TRBD1
clone_size: few
v_call: TRBV28
j_call: TRBJ1-1
cdr3_aa: CAIKTGTGNTEAFF
cdr3_nt: TGTGCCATCAAAACCGGGACAGGGAACACTGAAGCTTTCTTT

d_call: NA
clone_size: many
v_call: TRBV11-2
j_call: TRBJ2-4
cdr3_aa: CASRRYPGWLAKNIQYF
cdr3_nt: TGTGCCAGCAGGAGGTATCCCGGGTGGCTAGCCAAAAACATTCAGTACTTC

d_call: NA
clone_size: NA
v_call: TRBV27
j_call: TRBJ1-5
cdr3_aa: CASSLGLGQPQHF
cdr3_nt: TGTGCCAGCAGTTTGGGGTTGGGGCAGCCCCAGCATTTT

d_call: NA
clone_size: few
v_call: TRBV7-2
j_call: TRBJ2-7
cdr3_aa: CASSLPEGMTYEQYF
cdr3_nt: TGTGCCAGCAGTCTCCCCGAGGGCATGACCTACGAGCAGTACTTC

d_call: NA
clone_size: NA
v_call: TRBV28
j_call: TRBJ2-1
cdr3_aa: CASSPSVSNNEQFF
cdr3_nt: TGTGCCAGCAGTCCTAGCGTATCTAACAATGAGCAGTTCTTC

d_call: NA
clone_size: few
v_call: TRBV5-1
j_call: TRBJ2-3
cdr3_aa: CASSLEQGKEDTQYF
cdr3_nt: TGCGCCAGCAGCTTGGAACAGGGAAAGGAAGATACGCAGTATTTT

d_call: TRBD2
clone_size: NA
v_call: TRBV20-1
j_call: TRBJ2-3
cdr3_aa: CSALSGGDTDTQYF
cdr3_nt: TGCAGTGCTCTCAGCGGGGGGGACACAGATACGCAGTATTTT

d_call: NA
clone_size: few
v_call: TRBV27
j_call: TRBJ2-7
cdr3_aa: CASRATGSAYEQYF
cdr3_nt: TGTGCCAGCAGGGCTACGGGATCAGCCTACGAGCAGTACTTC

d_call: NA
clone_size: many
v_call: TRBV12-3/TRBV12-4
j_call: TRBJ2-6
cdr3_aa: CASSFGGSGANVLTF
cdr3_nt: TGTGCCAGCAGTTTCGGAGGCTCCGGGGCCAACGTCCTGACTTTC

d_call: TRBD2
clone_size: NA
v_call: TRBV12-3/TRBV12-4
j_call: TRBJ2-3
cdr3_aa: CASSAALAGAVTDTQYF
cdr3_nt: TGTGCCAGCAGTGCCGCACTAGCGGGGGCCGTCACAGATACGCAGTATTTT

d_call: TRBD1
clone_size: many
v_call: TRBV6-5
j_call: TRBJ1-3
cdr3_aa: CASSYSGTGTGNTIYF
cdr3_nt: TGTGCCAGCAGTTACTCGGGGACAGGGACTGGAAACACCATATATTTT

d_call: NA
clone_size: few
v_call: TRBV6-5
j_call: TRBJ1-1
cdr3_aa: CASSYQPGLGTEAFF
cdr3_nt: TGTGCCAGCAGTTACCAGCCGGGTCTGGGAACTGAAGCTTTCTTT

d_call: NA
clone_size: few
v_call: TRBV20-1
j_call: TRBJ1-2
cdr3_aa: CSARDQGSTGVHYGYTF
cdr3_nt: TGCAGTGCTAGAGATCAAGGTAGCACAGGAGTGCACTATGGCTACACCTTC

d_call: NA
clone_size: many
v_call: TRBV20-1
j_call: TRBJ2-5
cdr3_aa: CSARDFTGPGETQYF
cdr3_nt: TGCAGTGCTAGAGACTTTACAGGGCCAGGAGAGACCCAGTACTTC

d_call: TRBD2
clone_size: many
v_call: TRBV7-6
j_call: TRBJ2-3
cdr3_aa: CASSTPAFKLAGVSDTQYF
cdr3_nt: TGTGCCAGCAGCACCCCAGCCTTTAAACTAGCGGGGGTATCAGATACGCAGTATTTT

d_call: NA
clone_size: NA
v_call: TRBV9
j_call: TRBJ2-2
cdr3_aa: CASSVGGGNQVVGELFF
cdr3_nt: TGTGCCAGCAGCGTAGGGGGGGGCAATCAGGTGGTCGGGGAGCTGTTTTTT

d_call: TRBD1
clone_size: few
v_call: TRBV9
j_call: TRBJ2-2
cdr3_aa: CASTWTGNTGELFF
cdr3_nt: TGTGCCAGCACCTGGACAGGGAACACCGGGGAGCTGTTTTTT

d_call: NA
clone_size: few
v_call: TRBV19
j_call: TRBJ1-2
cdr3_aa: CASSIGRVNYGYTF
cdr3_nt: TGTGCCAGTAGTATCGGCAGGGTGAACTATGGCTACACCTTC

d_call: TRBD1
clone_size: NA
v_call: TRBV29-1
j_call: TRBJ1-1
cdr3_aa: CSVVRQGYRTEAFF
cdr3_nt: TGCAGCGTTGTGCGACAGGGCTATCGGACTGAAGCTTTCTTT

d_call: TRBD1
clone_size: NA
v_call: TRBV28
j_call: TRBJ1-2
cdr3_aa: CASSFSYRGDYGYTF
cdr3_nt: TGTGCCAGCAGTTTCTCCTACAGGGGGGACTATGGCTACACCTTC